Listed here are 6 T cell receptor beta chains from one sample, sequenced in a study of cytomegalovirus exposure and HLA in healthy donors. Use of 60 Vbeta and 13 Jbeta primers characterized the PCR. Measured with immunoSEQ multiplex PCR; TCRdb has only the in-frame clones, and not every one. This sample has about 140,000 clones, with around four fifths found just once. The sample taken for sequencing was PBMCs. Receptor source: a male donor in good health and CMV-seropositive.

This CDR3 reads CASSLSSLGRQFF. CDR3 nucleotides: TGTGCCAGCAGTTTATCGAGTCTAGGCCGTCAGTTCTTC. The V and J genes are TRBV27 and TRBJ2-1; D uncertain. Germline loops: CDR1 MNHEY, CDR2 SMNVEV (reference sequence). CDR3 length equals 13 residues. V dropped 0 bases and J dropped 13 bases, with 13 bases sitting between them.

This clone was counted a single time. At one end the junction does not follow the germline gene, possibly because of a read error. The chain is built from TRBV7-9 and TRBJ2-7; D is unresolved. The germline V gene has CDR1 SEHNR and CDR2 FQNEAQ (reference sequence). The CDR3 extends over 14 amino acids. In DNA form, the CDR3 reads TGTTCCAGCAGCCGGTCTCCGGAGATATACGAGCAGTACTTC. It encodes CSSSRSPEIYEQYF.

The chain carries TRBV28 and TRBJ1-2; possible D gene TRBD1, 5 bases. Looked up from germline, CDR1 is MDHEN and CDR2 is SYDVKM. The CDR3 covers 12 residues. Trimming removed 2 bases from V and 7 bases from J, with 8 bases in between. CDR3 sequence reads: CASSLRDSGYTF. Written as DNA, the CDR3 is TGTGCCAGCAGTTTAAGGGACTCTGGCTACACCTTC.

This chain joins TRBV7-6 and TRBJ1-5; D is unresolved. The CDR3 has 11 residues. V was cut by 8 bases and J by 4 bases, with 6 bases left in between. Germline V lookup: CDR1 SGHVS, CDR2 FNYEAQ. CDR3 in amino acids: CASGQNQPQHF. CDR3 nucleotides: TGTGCCAGCGGTCAGAATCAGCCCCAGCATTTT.

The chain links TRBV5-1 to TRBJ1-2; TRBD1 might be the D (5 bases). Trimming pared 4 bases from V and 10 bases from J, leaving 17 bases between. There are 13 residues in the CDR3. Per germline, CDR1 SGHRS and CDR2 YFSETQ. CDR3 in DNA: TGCGCCAGCAGCCCACCCCGACAGAATACCTACACCTTC. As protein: CASSPPRQNTYTF.

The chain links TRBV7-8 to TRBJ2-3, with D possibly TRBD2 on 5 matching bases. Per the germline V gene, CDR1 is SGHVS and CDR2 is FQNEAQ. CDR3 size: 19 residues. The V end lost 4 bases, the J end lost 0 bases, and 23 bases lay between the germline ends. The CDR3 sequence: CASSWVVRANQFSTDTQYF. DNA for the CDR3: TGTGCCAGCAGCTGGGTCGTGAGGGCGAACCAGTTTAGCACAGATACGCAGTATTTT.